Listed below are T cell receptor beta chains from one sample, sequenced in a study of blood T cell repertoires in COVID-19. Using immunoSEQ multiplex PCR, the repertoire was profiled, and TCRdb retains in-frame clones only, with some absent. The repertoire holds roughly 180,000 clones, with about 85% as singletons. Sequencing was performed on peripheral blood. Source of these receptors: a man aged 60 to 69 who had recovered from COVID-19. The CDR3 runs from the conserved cysteine through the conserved F or W. A D gene is named only where the DNA matches it firmly. A row's size may be missing; if present it is once, few, many or a size class.

j_call: TRBJ1-2
v_call: TRBV24-1
clone_size: .
d_call: .
cdr3_nt: TGTGCCACCAGTGATTTGAATCAGTTCTATGGCTACACCTTC
cdr3_aa: CATSDLNQFYGYTF

j_call: TRBJ2-1
v_call: TRBV7-2
clone_size: .
d_call: TRBD2
cdr3_nt: TGTGCCAGCAGCTTAGCTAGCGGGGGGCCGGGTGAGCAGTTCTTC
cdr3_aa: CASSLASGGPGEQFF

j_call: TRBJ2-2
v_call: TRBV7-2
clone_size: .
d_call: TRBD2
cdr3_nt: TGTGCCAGCAGCCCTAGCGGGGCGGCCGGGGAGCTGTTTTTT
cdr3_aa: CASSPSGAAGELFF

j_call: TRBJ2-7
v_call: TRBV27
clone_size: .
d_call: TRBD2
cdr3_nt: TGTGCCAGCAGTTTATTTCCGGGGGGAAACGAGCAGTACTTC
cdr3_aa: CASSLFPGGNEQYF

j_call: TRBJ2-1
v_call: TRBV6-1
clone_size: .
d_call: TRBD2
cdr3_nt: TGTGCCAGCAGCGGGGGGGCATCCCACAGTGAGCAGTTCTTC
cdr3_aa: CASSGGASHSEQFF

j_call: TRBJ1-6
v_call: TRBV3-1/TRBV3-2
clone_size: .
d_call: .
cdr3_nt: TGTGCCAGCAGTCCGGGACTTATAATTTCACCCCTCCACTTT
cdr3_aa: CASSPGLIISPLHF

j_call: TRBJ2-1
v_call: TRBV5-1
clone_size: .
d_call: .
cdr3_nt: TGCGCCAGCGATCAGGGAAGCTTGAATGAGCAGTTCTTC
cdr3_aa: CASDQGSLNEQFF

j_call: TRBJ1-1
v_call: TRBV7-9
clone_size: .
d_call: .
cdr3_nt: TGTGCCAGCAGCATTAAGAACACTGAAGCTTTCTTT
cdr3_aa: CASSIKNTEAFF

j_call: TRBJ2-1
v_call: TRBV7-2
clone_size: .
d_call: TRBD2
cdr3_nt: TGTGCCAGCAGCTTCAGCGGGGGGGCCGATGAGCAGTTCTTC
cdr3_aa: CASSFSGGADEQFF

j_call: TRBJ1-1
v_call: TRBV12-5
clone_size: .
d_call: .
cdr3_nt: TGTGCTAGTGGTTTGGCTGCGGGATCGAACACTGAAGCTTTCTTT
cdr3_aa: CASGLAAGSNTEAFF

j_call: TRBJ2-6
v_call: TRBV14
clone_size: .
d_call: .
cdr3_nt: TGTGCCAGCAGCCTATTACCCCAATATCGGACTGACTCTGGGGCCAACGTCCTGACTTTC
cdr3_aa: CASSLLPQYRTDSGANVLTF

j_call: TRBJ1-6
v_call: TRBV9
clone_size: .
d_call: .
cdr3_nt: TGTGCCAGCAGCTCTCGTAGTACCTATAATTCACCCCTCCACTTT
cdr3_aa: CASSSRSTYNSPLHF

j_call: TRBJ2-3
v_call: TRBV7-8
clone_size: .
d_call: .
cdr3_nt: TGTGCCAGCAGCCGAGTGGCGGATAGCACAGATACGCAGTATTTT
cdr3_aa: CASSRVADSTDTQYF

j_call: TRBJ2-1
v_call: TRBV6-6
clone_size: .
d_call: .
cdr3_nt: TGTGCCAGCAGTTCGGACAGAATTACCTACAATGAGCAGTTCTTC
cdr3_aa: CASSSDRITYNEQFF

j_call: TRBJ1-6
v_call: TRBV6-1
clone_size: .
d_call: TRBD1
cdr3_nt: TGTGCCAGCAGTGAAGGGACAGGGGATAGTCGGAATTCACCCCTCCACTTT
cdr3_aa: CASSEGTGDSRNSPLHF

j_call: TRBJ2-3
v_call: TRBV5-4
clone_size: once
d_call: .
cdr3_nt: TGTGCCAGCAGCTTAGGCGGGCCCCTCACAGATACGCAGTATTTT
cdr3_aa: CASSLGGPLTDTQYF

j_call: TRBJ2-7
v_call: TRBV21-1
clone_size: many
d_call: .
cdr3_nt: TGTGCCAGCAGCAGTTCCGGGACAGGTCCAAGGCAGTACTTC
cdr3_aa: CASSSSGTGPRQYF

j_call: TRBJ2-2
v_call: TRBV7-3
clone_size: few
d_call: .
cdr3_nt: TGTGCCAGCAGCTCTTCTCGGACTGGCACCGGGGAGCTGTTTTTT
cdr3_aa: CASSSSRTGTGELFF